The clone carrying this TCR beta chain was recorded only once. Generated by immunoSEQ multiplex PCR, the TCRdb table keeps only in-frame clones and is missing some. The table has about 160,000 clones, roughly 85% seen once; the top ten hold roughly 20%. This record comes from a study of blood T cell repertoires in COVID-19. Study context: PBMCs, B-cell-depleted T cells, or T cells were the source of the cDNA or gDNA that made up the material.

V lost 3 bases and J lost 5, with 10 bases in between. CDR1 and CDR2 (germline): MNHEY, SMNVEV (reference sequence). CDR3 size: 13 residues. Sequencing was carried out using PBMCs or T cells enriched from blood (not recorded which). The V call is TRBV27, the J call TRBJ2-5, with D uncertain. This receptor was identified in a man in his sixties who had recovered from COVID-19. CDR3 DNA sequence: TGTGCCAGCAGTTTGAGACTGCGGGAGACCCAGTACTTC. It specifies CASSLRLRETQYF.